This entry lists 9 T cell receptor beta chains sequenced from one sample in a study of blood T cell repertoires in COVID-19 (dated by TCRdb to the early 2020s). Library preparation used the immunoSEQ multiplex PCR assay. Drawn from immuneACCESS, this table holds only the in-frame rearrangements with V and J called that TCRdb kept. Clones are partly lost; checked studies trace under half to an unresolved V gene and leave the rest unexplained. Across this sample there are 80,000 to 100,000 clones, with around 90% seen only once. The ten largest clones represent roughly 2% of the sample. The sample consisted of peripheral blood. Receptors were obtained from a man aged 50 or older with COVID-19, enrolled during active disease.

The V gene is TRBV4-3, the J gene TRBJ2-3; 8 bases match TRBD1. This CDR3 contains 15 residues. In germline, CDR1 is LGHNA, CDR2 YSLEER. J lost 3 bases, V lost 1 base, and 3 bases had no gene match. The CDR3 sequence is CASSQVGQGTDTQYF. In DNA form, the CDR3 reads TGCGCCAGCAGCCAAGTAGGACAGGGAACAGATACGCAGTATTTT.

CDR3 DNA sequence: TGTGCCAGCAGCTTATTCACAGGAATCTCTGGAAACACCATATATTTT. As protein: CASSLFTGISGNTIYF. The chain recombines TRBV11-2 with TRBJ1-3, with TRBD1 as a possible D gene (5 bases). The CDR3 covers 16 residues. Between the trimmed V and J ends, which lost 2 bases and 0 bases, there was a span of 11 bases. From germline, CDR1 is SGHAT and CDR2 FQNNGV. Filled out from reference TRBV11-2 and TRBJ1-3, the complete variable domain reads EAGVAQSPRYKIIEKRQSVAFWCNPISGHATLYWYQQILGQGPKLLIQFQNNGVVDDSQLPKDRFSAERLKGVDSTLKIQPAKLEDSAVYLCASSLFTGISGNTIYFGEGSWLTVV.

This clone was observed a single time. The J gene is TRBJ2-7, the V gene TRBV29-1, with TRBD1 matching over 10 bases. The CDR3 has 14 amino acids. Germline CDR1 and CDR2: SQVTM and ANQGSEA. V was pared by 5 bases and J by 4 bases, with 8 bases of the junction left unmatched. The DNA for the CDR3 is TGCAGCGTTCAGAGACAGGGGGCAGTTTACGAGCAGTACTTC. It encodes CSVQRQGAVYEQYF.

The rearrangement joins TRBV5-6 to TRBJ2-7; possible D gene TRBD2, 5 bases. The germline gives CDR1 SGHDT, CDR2 YYEEEE. Trimming pared 3 bases from V and 4 bases from J, leaving 14 bases between. The CDR3 runs 14 residues. The CDR3 region has the DNA TGTGCCAGCAGCTCGCTCACTAGGCCATACGAGCAGTACTTC. Translating it yields CASSSLTRPYEQYF.

The V call is TRBV5-5, the J call TRBJ1-1, with TRBD1 as a possible D gene (5 bases). V was shortened by 4 bases and J by 5 bases, with 15 bases between the two germline ends. CDR1 SGHKS and CDR2 YYEKEE come from the germline V gene (reference sequence). The CDR3 sequence is 14 residues long. The CDR3 nucleotides are TGTGCCAGCAGCCTCCAGGGTCAGTGGACTGAAGCTTTCTTT. Translating it yields CASSLQGQWTEAFF.

The chain recombines TRBV18 with TRBJ1-6, with 7 bases that match TRBD1. The V gene end was trimmed by 3 bases and the J gene end by 8 bases; junction bases not matched to a gene: 1. Per germline, CDR1 KGHSH and CDR2 LQKENI. The CDR3 runs 13 residues. CDR3 sequence (DNA): TGTGCCAGCTCACCGACAGGGTATTCACCCCTCCACTTT. Protein: CASSPTGYSPLHF.

In DNA, the CDR3 is TGTGCCAGCAGCGCGGGGGCAGGGGCCCGCCAAGAGACCCAGTACTTC. Its translation is CASSAGAGARQETQYF. This chain joins TRBV5-4 and TRBJ2-5, with D maybe TRBD2 (7 bases). The CDR3 totals 16 residues. Germline V gene lookup returns CDR1 SGHNT and CDR2 YYREEE (reference sequence). V was clipped by 4 bases and J by 1 base, with 17 bases between them. Full variable domain (remainder filled in from reference TRBV5-4 and TRBJ2-5): ETGVTQSPTHLIKTRGQQVTLRCSSQSGHNTVSWYQQALGQGPQFIFQYYREEENGRGNFPPRFSGLQFPNYSSELNVNALELDDSALYLCASSAGAGARQETQYFGPGTRLLVL.

This clone has only a few counts. This chain joins TRBV6-5 and TRBJ1-5, with D tentatively TRBD1 (6 bases). This CDR3 region has 15 residues. Trimming removed 6 bases from V and 5 bases from J, with 17 bases in between. CDR1 and CDR2 (germline): MNHEY, SVGAGI. CDR3 sequence (DNA): TGTGCCAGCAGACCGATGCGGGGGCAAGATCAGCCCCAGCATTTT. It specifies CASRPMRGQDQPQHF.

This CDR3 reads CASSQVRFLRGQFF. CDR3 in DNA: TGTGCCAGCAGCCAAGTTCGTTTCCTACGGGGGCAGTTCTTC. The rearrangement joins TRBV14 to TRBJ2-1, with D tentatively TRBD2 (5 bases). CDR3 length: 14 residues. The V and J ends lost 1 base and 12 bases respectively, with 16 bases between them. Germline V gene data show CDR1 as SGHDN and CDR2 as FVKESK. Based on the CDR3 plus reference TRBV14 and TRBJ2-1, the full variable domain is EAGVTQFPSHSVIEKGQTVTLRCDPISGHDNLYWYRRVMGKEIKFLLHFVKESKQDESGMPNNRFLAERTGGTYSTLKVQPAELEDSGVYFCASSQVRFLRGQFFGPGTRLTVL.